These 30 T cell receptor beta chains originate from one sample sequenced in a study of early T cells in non-severe SARS-CoV-2 infection. TCRdb reprocessed the 5' RACE reads with MiXCR, giving one entry per CDR3 protein. The table shows around 50,000 distinct CDR3 sequences, with about 9.2% occurring only once. Sequencing was performed on whole blood. These receptors originate from an adult who was a healthcare worker with PCR-confirmed SARS-CoV-2 infection or an uninfected control (not recorded which).

In its sample, this clonotype was seen many times. CDR3 nucleotide sequence: TGTGCCAGCAGCCCGACTACAGGGCCAGGGGAAAAACTGTTTTTT. Its protein product is CASSPTTGPGEKLFF. The gene calls are TRBV9 and TRBJ1-4; TRBD1 is a possible D gene (6 bases). Germline V gene sequence: CDR1 SGDLS, CDR2 YYNGEE. CDR3 length equals 15 residues. V lost 4 bases and J 8 bases, leaving 18 bases between the germline ends.

This clonotype was seen at least ten times. The J gene is TRBJ2-1, the V gene TRBV29-1; 8 nucleotides line up with TRBD2. This CDR3 has 15 residues. Germline V gene sequence: CDR1 SQVTM, CDR2 ANQGSEA. V dropped 6 bases and J dropped 2; count of bases not matched to a gene: 9. CDR3 region: CSVPGREATYNEQFF. The CDR3 DNA sequence: TGCAGCGTGCCGGGGCGGGAGGCTACCTACAATGAGCAGTTCTTC.

This clonotype has ten or more counts. This chain joins TRBV18 and TRBJ2-4, with D perhaps TRBD1 (5 bases). Between the trimmed V and J ends, which lost 6 bases and 0 bases, there was a span of 18 bases. CDR1 is KGHSH and CDR2 is LQKENI in the germline V gene. The CDR3 runs 17 residues. CDR3 nucleotides: TGTGCCAGCTCCTCCCTGATTGACAGCCTAGCCAAAAACATTCAGTACTTC. This gives the protein CASSSLIDSLAKNIQYF.

This clonotype was seen more than once but under ten times. The rearrangement uses TRBV11-2 and TRBJ2-3; D is unclear. Trimming pared 2 bases from V and 6 bases from J, leaving 3 bases between. Looked up from germline, CDR1 is SGHAT and CDR2 is FQNNGV. The CDR3 has 11 amino acids. CDR3: CASSLYDTQYF. For the CDR3, the DNA is TGTGCCAGCAGCTTATACGATACGCAGTATTTT.

This clonotype was observed many times. J is TRBJ1-5 and V is TRBV12-3 or TRBV12-4, with a weak D call TRBD1 (5 bases). There are 15 residues in the CDR3. Trimming pared 1 base from V and 2 bases from J, leaving 9 bases between. CDR3 in amino acids: CASSLVGQGNQPQHF. The CDR3, as DNA: TGTGCCAGCAGTTTAGTGGGGCAGGGCAATCAGCCCCAGCATTTT.

The rearrangement uses TRBV28 and TRBJ2-3, with 7 bases identical to TRBD2. With 3 bases clipped from V and 8 bases from J, the junction kept 8 bases outside the gene matches. Germline CDR1 MDHEN, CDR2 SYDVKM. The CDR3 length is 14 residues. CDR3: CASSFTAGSVTQYF. The CDR3 DNA follows: TGTGCCAGCAGTTTTACAGCGGGATCAGTTACGCAGTATTTT.

This clonotype occurred many times. V gene TRBV13 combines with J gene TRBJ2-2, with TRBD2 matching 7 bases. Trimming at V came to 1 base and at J to 2 bases, leaving 7 bases not matched to a gene. The CDR3 has 17 residues. Germline V gene lookup returns CDR1 PRHDT and CDR2 FYEKMQ (reference sequence). The CDR3 spells CASSLVVLAANTGELFF. CDR3 nucleotide sequence: TGTGCCAGCAGCTTAGTGGTGCTAGCGGCTAACACCGGGGAGCTGTTTTTT.

This clonotype was observed a few times. The DNA of the CDR3 is TGCAGTGCTAGAGATAGTTGGAGACAGGGCCCCACAGATACGCAGTATTTT. Translation: CSARDSWRQGPTDTQYF. The rearrangement uses TRBV20-1 and TRBJ2-3; 7 positions match TRBD1. V shed 0 bases, J shed 2 bases, and the junction held 11 bases outside the gene matches. From germline, CDR1 is DFQATT and CDR2 SNEGSKA (reference sequence). The CDR3 has 17 residues.

This clonotype was found many times. J is TRBJ1-3 and V is TRBV7-9; possibly TRBD1 for D (6 bases). The CDR3 loop spans 17 amino acids. CDR1 is SEHNR and CDR2 is FQNEAQ in the germline V gene (reference sequence). V lost 4 bases to trimming and J lost 1 base, with 17 bases between them. CDR3 nucleotides: TGTGCCAGCAGCTCAGAGACAGGAGGGCTTTCTGGAAACACCATATATTTT. Encoded protein: CASSSETGGLSGNTIYF.

Many counts were recorded for this clonotype. The chain recombines TRBV18 with TRBJ2-1, with 11 bases matching TRBD2. Looked up from germline, CDR1 is KGHSH and CDR2 is LQKENI. The junction had 8 bases not matched to a gene; V was cut back by 1 base and J by 9 bases. The CDR3 is made up of 16 amino acids. CDR3 nucleotides: TGTGCCAGCTCACCACTAGCGGGAGGGTTAAATGGTGAGCAGTTCTTC. The encoded protein is CASSPLAGGLNGEQFF.

This clonotype was seen at least ten times. V is TRBV12-3 or TRBV12-4 and J is TRBJ2-1; 10 bases align to TRBD2. The CDR3 contains 16 residues. V was clipped by 1 base and J by 3 bases; unmatched bases: 3. The CDR3 region has the DNA TGTGCCAGCAGTTTAGGGGCTAGCGGGAGCTACAATGAGCAGTTCTTC. This encodes CASSLGASGSYNEQFF.

This chain uses TRBV6-5 with TRBJ2-3; D is uncertain. Per germline, CDR1 MNHEY and CDR2 SVGAGI. Trimming shortened V by 7 bases and J by 7 bases, and 21 bases separated the two germline ends. This CDR3 contains 15 residues. The CDR3 sequence is CASTKSLDPQYTQYF. The CDR3 DNA reads as TGTGCCAGCACAAAGTCGTTGGACCCACAATATACGCAGTATTTT.

This clonotype was counted at least ten times. This chain uses TRBV6-1 with TRBJ1-5, with TRBD1 identical over 7 bases. Per the germline V gene, CDR1 is MNHNS and CDR2 is SASEGT. This CDR3 is 15 amino acids long. Trimming removed 6 bases from V and 1 base from J; junction bases left unmatched: 6. Here the CDR3 DNA reads TGTGCCAGCAGGGCGACAGGGCGGAGCAATCAGCCCCAGCATTTT. It is translated as CASRATGRSNQPQHF.

The chain recombines TRBV7-9 with TRBJ1-1, with TRBD1 identical over 10 bases. The ends lost 4 bases at V and 3 bases at J; junction bases unmatched: 8. The CDR3 is 16 residues long. Looked up from germline, CDR1 is SEHNR and CDR2 is FQNEAQ (reference sequence). In nucleotides, the CDR3 is TGTGCCAGCAGCTACGACAGGGGGCGTGGTGACACTGAAGCTTTCTTT. Translated: CASSYDRGRGDTEAFF.

This clonotype was detected a few times. The rearrangement uses TRBV20-1 and TRBJ1-2; no reliable D call. V was clipped by 0 bases and J by 0 bases, with 14 bases between them. This CDR3 is 16 amino acids long. Per the germline V gene, CDR1 is DFQATT and CDR2 is SNEGSKA (reference sequence). Here the CDR3 DNA reads TGCAGTGCTAGAGATCCCCGACACGGGCCTAACTATGGCTACACCTTC. Protein product: CSARDPRHGPNYGYTF.

The rearrangement links TRBV7-2 to TRBJ2-1; tentatively, D is TRBD2 (6 bases). The CDR3 is 15 residues long. CDR1 SGHTA and CDR2 FQGNSA come from the germline V gene. Trimming took 6 bases from V and 2 from J, leaving 14 bases between them. The DNA for the CDR3 is TGTGCCAGCAGAGCAAGACTAGATCCCTACAATGAGCAGTTCTTC. This codes for CASRARLDPYNEQFF.

This clonotype has just a few counts. V usage is TRBV6-5 and J usage is TRBJ2-5, with D possibly being TRBD1 (6 bases). Between the trimmed V and J ends, which lost 6 bases and 0 bases, there was a span of 11 bases. The germline gives CDR1 MNHEY, CDR2 SVGAGI. The CDR3 is made up of 14 amino acids. In DNA, the CDR3 is TGTGCCAGCAGAATAACAGGGAACCAAGAGACCCAGTACTTC. This encodes CASRITGNQETQYF.

The chain recombines TRBV2 with TRBJ2-7, with 8 positions matching TRBD1. This CDR3 is 13 amino acids long. V shed 6 bases, J shed 3 bases, and the junction held 4 bases outside the gene matches. Germline-derived CDR1 and CDR2 are SNHLY and FYNNEI. The DNA of the CDR3 is TGTGCCAGCAGCGGACAGGGTCTCTACGAGCAGTACTTC. Its protein is CASSGQGLYEQYF.

This clonotype was detected many times. The chain carries TRBV14 and TRBJ1-4; D is unclear. Germline V lookup: CDR1 SGHDN, CDR2 FVKESK. The length of the CDR3 is 19 residues. Deletions cut 0 bases from V and 8 bases from J, with 25 bases between. The DNA of the CDR3 is TGTGCCAGCAGCCAAGAGAGGAGGAACTTTGTCCTCCGGGAGGAAAAACTGTTTTTT. Protein sequence: CASSQERRNFVLREEKLFF.

This chain links TRBV7-2 with TRBJ2-7, with D maybe TRBD1 (6 bases). V was clipped by 1 base and J by 7 bases, with 14 bases between them. The CDR3 runs to 14 residues. Germline V lookup: CDR1 SGHTA, CDR2 FQGNSA. For the CDR3, the DNA is TGTGCCAGCAGCTTAGGGGGACACGTCTTGGAGCAGTACTTC. Its protein is CASSLGGHVLEQYF.

The sample holds a few counts of this clonotype. The chain links TRBV27 to TRBJ2-3; D gene ambiguous. Germline V gene sequence: CDR1 MNHEY, CDR2 SMNVEV (reference sequence). V was shortened by 3 bases and J by 6 bases, with 4 bases between the two germline ends. This CDR3 is built from 11 residues. The CDR3 nucleotides read TGTGCCAGCAGTTTTGGGGATACGCAGTATTTT. Encoded protein: CASSFGDTQYF.

V gene TRBV29-1 combines with J gene TRBJ2-3, with 7 bases identical to TRBD2. There are 14 residues in the CDR3. Germline V lookup: CDR1 SQVTM, CDR2 ANQGSEA. V was pared by 6 bases and J by 1 base, with 7 bases of the junction left unmatched. This chain's CDR3 is CSVGRTPRTDTQYF. The CDR3 DNA sequence: TGCAGCGTCGGGAGGACTCCGCGCACAGATACGCAGTATTTT.

This clonotype was observed a few times. This chain's CDR3 is CASSQATLTDTQYF. CDR3 nucleotide sequence: TGCGCCAGCAGCCAAGCGACCCTCACAGATACGCAGTATTTT. The genes are TRBV4-1 and TRBJ2-3, with D unresolved. V was shortened by 1 base and J by 2 bases, with 7 bases between the two germline ends. The CDR3 consists of 14 residues. The germline gives CDR1 MGHRA, CDR2 YSYEKL.

In its sample, this clonotype was seen many times. The V and J genes are TRBV12-3 or TRBV12-4 and TRBJ1-5; D call uncertain. The germline V and J ends were trimmed by 6 bases and 6 bases, with 12 bases remaining between them. The CDR3 runs to 13 residues. The CDR3 coding sequence is TGTGCCAGCAGCTTCAGCGGTTCTCAGCCCCAGCATTTT. It translates to CASSFSGSQPQHF.

This clonotype has a count of ten or more. This rearrangement joins TRBV7-9 to TRBJ1-5; D unclear. The CDR3 is 11 amino acids. Germline CDR1 is SEHNR and CDR2 is FQNEAQ (reference sequence). V was clipped by 10 bases and J by 11 bases, with 15 bases between them. In DNA, the CDR3 is TGTGCCACCGGAACCATCCGCGCCCAGCATTTT. This codes for CATGTIRAQHF.

This clonotype was seen many times. This chain joins TRBV5-1 and TRBJ2-1; D unclear. Germline loops: CDR1 SGHRS, CDR2 YFSETQ. This CDR3 is 14 amino acids long. The germline V and J ends were trimmed by 2 bases and 3 bases, with 9 bases remaining between them. CDR3 sequence: CASSLGQNYNEQFF. Here the CDR3 DNA reads TGCGCCAGCAGCTTAGGCCAGAACTACAATGAGCAGTTCTTC.

The V gene is TRBV6-5, the J gene TRBJ2-7, with D perhaps matching TRBD1 or TRBD2 (6 bases each). Germline V CDR1 and CDR2: MNHEY, SVGAGI. This CDR3 spans 15 amino acids. The V end lost 6 bases, the J end lost 0 bases, and 15 bases lay between the germline ends. The CDR3 reads CASSREGGYSYEQYF. In nucleotides, the CDR3 is TGTGCCAGCAGCCGAGAGGGGGGCTACTCCTACGAGCAGTACTTC.

This rearrangement joins TRBV20-1 to TRBJ1-5; no clear D. Germline assignment: CDR1 DFQATT and CDR2 SNEGSKA (reference sequence). Trimming removed 3 bases at V and 0 bases at J, with 12 bases between. The CDR3 consists of 15 residues. CDR3 loop: CSASGDIISNQPQHF. CDR3 in DNA: TGCAGTGCTAGTGGAGACATCATTAGCAATCAGCCCCAGCATTTT.

This clonotype was seen repeatedly, ten times or more. The chain uses TRBV15 and TRBJ1-3, with no clear D. Looked up from germline, CDR1 is LNHNV and CDR2 is YYDKDF (reference sequence). The CDR3 is 15 residues long. The V gene lost 6 bases and the J gene lost 0 bases, with 12 bases spanning the gap. The DNA for the CDR3 is TGTGCCACCAGGCCTGTGCAACGCTCTGGAAACACCATATATTTT. Its protein is CATRPVQRSGNTIYF.

This clonotype was recorded a few times. The chain links TRBV12-3 or TRBV12-4 to TRBJ2-2, with D perhaps matching TRBD1 (6 bases). V lost 7 bases and J 5 bases, leaving 11 bases between the germline ends. This CDR3 spans 13 amino acids. The CDR3 nucleotides read TGTGCCAGCACCCAAGGGGGAACCGGGGAGCTGTTTTTT. Its protein product is CASTQGGTGELFF.